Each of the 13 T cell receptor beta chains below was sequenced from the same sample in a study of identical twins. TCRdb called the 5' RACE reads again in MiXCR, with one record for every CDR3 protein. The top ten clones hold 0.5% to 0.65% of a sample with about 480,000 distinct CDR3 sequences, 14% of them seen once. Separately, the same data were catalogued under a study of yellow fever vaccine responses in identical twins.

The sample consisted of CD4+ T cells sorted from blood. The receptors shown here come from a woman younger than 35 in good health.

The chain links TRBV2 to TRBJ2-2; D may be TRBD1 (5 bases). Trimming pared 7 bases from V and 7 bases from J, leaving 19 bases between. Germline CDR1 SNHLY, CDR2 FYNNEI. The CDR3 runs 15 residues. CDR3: CASTMGRAGGGELFF. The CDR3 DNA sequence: TGTGCCAGCACAATGGGCAGGGCCGGTGGCGGGGAGCTGTTTTTT.

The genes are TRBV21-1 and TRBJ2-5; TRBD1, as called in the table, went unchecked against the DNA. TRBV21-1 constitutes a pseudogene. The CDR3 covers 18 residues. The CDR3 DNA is TGTGCCAGCAGGTTTAAAAGTCTTAAGAGGGGTTTACAAGAGACCCAGTACTTC. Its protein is CASRFKSLKRGLQETQYF.

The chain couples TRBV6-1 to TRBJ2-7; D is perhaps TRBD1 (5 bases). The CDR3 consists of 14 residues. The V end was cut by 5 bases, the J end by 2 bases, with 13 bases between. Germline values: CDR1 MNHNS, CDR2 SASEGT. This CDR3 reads CASSPTRTTYEQYF. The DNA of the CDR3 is TGTGCCAGCAGTCCCACCAGGACAACCTACGAGCAGTACTTC.

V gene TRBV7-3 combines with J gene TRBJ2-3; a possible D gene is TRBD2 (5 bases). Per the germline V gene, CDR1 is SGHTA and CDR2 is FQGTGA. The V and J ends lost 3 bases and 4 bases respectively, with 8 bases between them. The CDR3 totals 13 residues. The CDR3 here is CASSFFGADTQYF. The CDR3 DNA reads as TGTGCCAGCAGCTTCTTCGGGGCAGATACGCAGTATTTT.

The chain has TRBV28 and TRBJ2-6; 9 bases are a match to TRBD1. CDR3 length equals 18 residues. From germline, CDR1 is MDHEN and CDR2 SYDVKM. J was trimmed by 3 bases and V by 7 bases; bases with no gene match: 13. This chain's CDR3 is CASTTTGTGNLGANVLTF. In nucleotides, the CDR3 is TGTGCCAGCACCACGACCGGGACAGGGAACCTTGGGGCCAACGTCCTGACTTTC.

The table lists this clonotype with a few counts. The CDR3 region has the DNA TGCAGTGCTAGAGATGCCAGGGGAACAGATACGCAGTATTTT. It yields the protein CSARDARGTDTQYF. The chain employs TRBV20-1 and TRBJ2-3, with D possibly being TRBD1 (6 bases). CDR1 is DFQATT, CDR2 SNEGSKA, per germline (reference sequence). This CDR3 contains 14 residues. V was pared by 0 bases and J by 3 bases, with 10 bases between.

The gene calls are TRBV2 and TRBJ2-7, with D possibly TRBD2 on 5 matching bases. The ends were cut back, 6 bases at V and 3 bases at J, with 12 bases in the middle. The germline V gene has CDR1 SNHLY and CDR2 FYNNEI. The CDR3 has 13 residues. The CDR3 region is CASRDTGIYEQYF. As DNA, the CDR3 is TGTGCCAGCAGAGATACGGGGATCTACGAGCAGTACTTC. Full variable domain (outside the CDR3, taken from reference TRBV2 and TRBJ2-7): EPEVTQTPSHQVTQMGQEVILRCVPISNHLYFYWYRQILGQKVEFLVSFYNNEISEKSEIFDDQFSVERPDGSNFTLKIRSTKLEDSAMYFCASRDTGIYEQYFGPGTRLTVT.

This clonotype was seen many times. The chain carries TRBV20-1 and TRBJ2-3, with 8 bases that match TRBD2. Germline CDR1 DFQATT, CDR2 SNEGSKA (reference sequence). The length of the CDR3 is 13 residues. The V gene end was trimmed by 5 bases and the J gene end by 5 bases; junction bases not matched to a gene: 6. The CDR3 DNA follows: TGCAGTGCTCCCGAGCTAGCGGGAGATACGCAGTATTTT. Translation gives CSAPELAGDTQYF.

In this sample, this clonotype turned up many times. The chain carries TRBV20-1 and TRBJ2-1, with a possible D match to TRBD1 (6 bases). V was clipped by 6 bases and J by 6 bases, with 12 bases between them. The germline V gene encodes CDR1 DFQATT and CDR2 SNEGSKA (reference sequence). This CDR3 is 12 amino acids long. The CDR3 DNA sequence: TGCAGTGCCGCACAGGGATCCAATGAGCAGTTCTTC. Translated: CSAAQGSNEQFF.

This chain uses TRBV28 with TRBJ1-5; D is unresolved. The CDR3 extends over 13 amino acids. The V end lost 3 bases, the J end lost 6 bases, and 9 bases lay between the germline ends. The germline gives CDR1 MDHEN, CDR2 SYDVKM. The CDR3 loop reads CASSFGGPQPQHF. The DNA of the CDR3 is TGTGCCAGCAGTTTTGGAGGCCCTCAGCCCCAGCATTTT.

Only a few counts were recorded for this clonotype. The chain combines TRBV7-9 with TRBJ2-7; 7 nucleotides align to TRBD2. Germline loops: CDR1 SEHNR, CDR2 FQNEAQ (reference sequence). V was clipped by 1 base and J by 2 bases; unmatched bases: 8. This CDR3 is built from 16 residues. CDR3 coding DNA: TGTGCCAGCAGCTTAGTTCTGGCGGGAGAGGCCTACGAGCAGTACTTC. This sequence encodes CASSLVLAGEAYEQYF.

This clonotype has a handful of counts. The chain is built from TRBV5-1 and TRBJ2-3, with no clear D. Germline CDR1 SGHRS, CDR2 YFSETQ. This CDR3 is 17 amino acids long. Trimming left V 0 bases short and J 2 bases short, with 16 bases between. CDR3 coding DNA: TGCGCCAGCAGCTTGGCTCGGCGCAGAGAAAACACAGATACGCAGTATTTT. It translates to CASSLARRRENTDTQYF.

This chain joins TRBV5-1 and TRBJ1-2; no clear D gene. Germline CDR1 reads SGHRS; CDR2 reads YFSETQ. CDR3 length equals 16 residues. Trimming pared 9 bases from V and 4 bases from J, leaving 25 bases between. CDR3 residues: CATGSGPFPKGYGYTF. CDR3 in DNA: TGCGCCACCGGGTCAGGTCCCTTCCCCAAGGGCTATGGCTACACCTTC.